This record covers a single TCR beta chain. Unmatched junction bases numbered 1, after V lost 0 bases and J lost 12 bases. The germline V gene has CDR1 KGHDR and CDR2 SFDVKD. CDR3 size: 12 residues. This sample was taken from a study of blood T cell repertoires in COVID-19. Study summary: Sites across the United States, Italy and Spain contributed samples from acute and convalescent COVID-19. From T cells, B-cell-depleted T cells, or PBMCs came the material, which was cDNA or gDNA.

Original processing notes: Scientists estimated how many nucleated cells there were by amplifying reference gene primers. Libraries were prepared by immunoSEQ multiplex PCR; TCRdb keeps only in-frame clonotypes and omits some of them. V and J calls plus clone size are reproduced from that table; the DNA served to infer D and trimming. The sample lists hundreds of thousands of clones, around 85% occurring once. The TCR sequence derives from a woman older than 75 with acute or convalescent COVID-19. The V call is TRBV24-1, the J call TRBJ2-1, with 7 bases matching TRBD1. Input material: peripheral blood. This chain's CDR3 is CATSDLTGVQFF. The CDR3 bases are TGTGCCACCAGTGATTTGACAGGGGTGCAGTTCTTC.